This T cell receptor (beta chain) emerged from a study of cytomegalovirus exposure and HLA in healthy donors. Notes on the study in general: A later analysis found TCR association rates differed by HLA locus, highest for DRB1 and lowest for HLA-C. There was a cluster of highly shared sequence variants that was likely a sequencing artifact. Reported results showed that the classifier diagnosed cytomegalovirus status with high specificity and sensitivity. It has been reported that TCR beta sequences accurately predicted the HLA-A and HLA-B alleles of most subjects.

The PCR ran on 60 Vbeta and 13 Jbeta primers. Some clones are missing from TCRdb's copy, which holds only in-frame ones; the method was immunoSEQ multiplex PCR. Of 120,000 to 150,000 clones detected, roughly 83% appear once; the ten largest clones hold about 3.9%. About this clone: Its antigen is still unknown.

This CDR3 spans 13 amino acids. Trimming shortened V by 2 bases and J by 3 bases, and 7 bases separated the two germline ends. CDR1 is SGDLS and CDR2 is YYNGEE in the germline V gene. The receptor's source is a middle-aged man in good health and CMV-seropositive. V and J are TRBV9 and TRBJ2-3; tentative D call: TRBD2 (6 bases). The sequenced material came from PBMCs. CDR3 loop: CASSVSGTDTQYF. The DNA of the CDR3 is TGTGCCAGCAGCGTTAGCGGTACAGATACGCAGTATTTT.